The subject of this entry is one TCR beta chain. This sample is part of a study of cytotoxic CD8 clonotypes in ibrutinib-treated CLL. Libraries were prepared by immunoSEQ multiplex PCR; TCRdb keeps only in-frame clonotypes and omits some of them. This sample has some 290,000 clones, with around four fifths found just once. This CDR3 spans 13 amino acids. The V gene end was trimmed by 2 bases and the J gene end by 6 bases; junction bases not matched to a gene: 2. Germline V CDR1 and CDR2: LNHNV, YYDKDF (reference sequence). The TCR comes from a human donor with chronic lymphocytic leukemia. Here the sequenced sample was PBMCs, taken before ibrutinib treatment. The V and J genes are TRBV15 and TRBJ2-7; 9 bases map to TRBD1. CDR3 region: CATSRQDRGEQYF. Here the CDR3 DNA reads TGTGCCACCAGCAGACAGGACAGGGGCGAGCAGTACTTC. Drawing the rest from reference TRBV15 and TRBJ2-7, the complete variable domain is DAMVIQNPRYQVTQFGKPVTLSCSQTLNHNVMYWYQQKSSQAPKLLFHYYDKDFNNEADTPDNFQSRRPNTSFCFLDIRSPGLGDTAMYLCATSRQDRGEQYFGPGTRLTVT.